What follows is one TCR beta chain and its context. Its specific antigen is unknown. No base quality values were provided; no much bigger clone lies one nucleotide off. Collaborating institutions collected whole blood in K2EDTA tubes following their own protocols. Collaborator samples were shipped for TCRbeta analysis as frozen whole blood, isolated PBMCs, or DNA extracted from either sample type. The sample is drawn from a study of blood T cell repertoires in COVID-19 (dated by TCRdb to about 2020). General notes on the study: Samples covering the acute and convalescent phases of COVID-19 were provided by collaborators in the United States, Italy and Spain. HLA class I and class II types, where available, came from metadata supplied by the sample provider rather than from assay-based typing. A de-identified subject ID, COVID-19 status, age in years and sex were almost always included in the sample metadata. The repertoires were released in a freely available public database intended as a resource for research on the immune response to SARS-CoV-2. The material from the prospective study consisted of cDNA or gDNA derived from T cells, B-cell-depleted T cells, or PBMCs. Samples were obtained from the ongoing ImmuneRACE study (first 160 participants) and from over 1,000 subjects provided by 6 global collaborators. The dataset comprised deeply sampled blood TCRbeta repertoires from subjects exposed to, actively infected with, or recovered from COVID-19. Here is what the overall study found, with its caveats: The amount of clinical and demographic metadata varied by source and participant and was provided uncurated.

The CDR3 spans 15 residues, from the cysteine through the phenylalanine. Solely the CDR3 DNA is kept, with 45 bases framed from the first base. V is cut by 2 bases and J by 4 bases, and the space between the germline ends is 15 bases. Looking up the germline V gene yields CDR1 MNHNS and CDR2 SASEGT. TCRbeta CDR3 regions were amplified from genomic DNA using the immunoSEQ Assay, a bias-controlled multiplex PCR. Concerning the study's data processing: The number of nucleated cells in each sample was estimated from the amplification of reference gene primers within the assay. To quantify the absolute abundance of each unique TCRbeta CDR3 rearrangement, sequence reads were collapsed and filtered. For each sample, productive Simpson clonality was calculated by taking the square root of Simpson's diversity index across productive rearrangements. TCRdb's version of the immuneACCESS table is confined to in-frame rearrangements and falls short of the full clone set. An unresolved V gene accounts for under half of the shortfall where checked; the remainder is of unknown origin. V and J calls and clone size are as listed in that table; D and trimming were resolved from the DNA. In this sample the table shows 60,000 to 65,000 clones, approximately 91% of which occur a single time. The ten largest clonotypes hold about 3.2% of the sample.

The chain was built from TRBV6-1 and TRBJ2-7; TRBD2 could be the D gene, as 5 bases match. The sequencing input was peripheral blood. The source of this sequence is a man aged 50 or older with active COVID-19. The CDR3 protein sequence reads: CASSESFAGGYEQYF. At the DNA level, the sequence is TGTGCCAGCAGTGAAAGCTTCGCGGGTGGATACGAGCAGTACTTC.